Presented here are 5 T cell receptor beta chains from one specimen sequenced in a study of blood T cell repertoires in COVID-19. The protocol was immunoSEQ multiplex PCR, while the TCRdb copy is restricted to in-frame clones and leaves out a portion. The sample lists roughly 100,000 clones; about 76% were seen once. Sequences were obtained from peripheral blood. Receptors were obtained from a woman between 65 and 79 years old with acute or convalescent COVID-19.

In this sample, this clone turned up a few times. This chain uses TRBV27 with TRBJ2-1, with a weak D call TRBD1 (6 bases). The germline CDR1 and CDR2 sequences are MNHEY and SMNVEV (reference sequence). The CDR3 runs to 15 residues. V was clipped by 6 bases and J by 7 bases, with 19 bases between them. Here the CDR3 reads CASRRSGGQGNEQFF. In nucleotides, the CDR3 is TGTGCCAGCAGACGATCTGGGGGCCAGGGGAATGAGCAGTTCTTC.

This clone has just a few counts. This chain joins TRBV6-1 and TRBJ1-2, with TRBD1 as a possible D gene (5 bases). Germline CDR1 MNHNS, CDR2 SASEGT. The CDR3 consists of 14 residues. Trimming left V 11 bases short and J 3 bases short, with 19 bases between. In DNA, the CDR3 is TGTGCCGCCGCGGGGCAGATAAGGGACTATGGCTACACCTTC. It encodes CAAAGQIRDYGYTF.

The chain recombines TRBV11-2 with TRBJ2-7; D not certain. The germline V gene encodes CDR1 SGHAT and CDR2 FQNNGV. The CDR3 runs to 14 residues. The germline V and J ends were trimmed by 2 bases and 6 bases, with 14 bases remaining between them. The CDR3 here is CASSLSAVSSEQYF. The CDR3 DNA reads as TGTGCCAGCAGCTTATCGGCAGTGTCTAGCGAGCAGTACTTC.

V gene TRBV5-4 combines with J gene TRBJ1-2; perhaps TRBD1 as D (5 bases). Germline V gives CDR1 SGHNT, CDR2 YYREEE (reference sequence). The CDR3 extends over 16 amino acids. Trimming took off 4 bases at V and 1 base at J, with 17 bases between the two ends. In DNA, the CDR3 is TGTGCCAGCAGCCCAACGGGGGGGTTCAGTAACTATGGCTACACCTTC. Translated, it gives CASSPTGGFSNYGYTF.

This clone was seen a few times. J is TRBJ1-6 and V is TRBV7-2; D gene unclear. CDR1 and CDR2 (germline): SGHTA, FQGNSA. The CDR3 is 16 residues long. V lost 5 bases to trimming and J lost 2 bases, with 13 bases between them. The DNA of the CDR3 is TGTGCCAGCAGCGCCCAACCCGGGGCCTATAATTCACCCCTCCACTTT. It codes for CASSAQPGAYNSPLHF.